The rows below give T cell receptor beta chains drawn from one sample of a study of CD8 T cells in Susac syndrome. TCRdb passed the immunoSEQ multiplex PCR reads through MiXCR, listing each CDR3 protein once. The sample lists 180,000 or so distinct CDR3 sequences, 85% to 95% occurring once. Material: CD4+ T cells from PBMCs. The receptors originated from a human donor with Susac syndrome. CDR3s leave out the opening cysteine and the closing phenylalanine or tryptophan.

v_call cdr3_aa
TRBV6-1 ASSAPRDRGRALYGYT
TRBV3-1 ASSRSGTGFGETQY
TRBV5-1 ASSPDVGYGYT
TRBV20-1 SAIGGYSNQPQH
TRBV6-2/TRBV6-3 ASSPSGRPYEQY
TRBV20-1 SAQREMSSYEQY
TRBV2 ASSEALRQTEAF
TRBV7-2 ASSTHGTGTNEKLF
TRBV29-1 SAGTTNEKLF
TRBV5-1 ASSLSGSRTEAF